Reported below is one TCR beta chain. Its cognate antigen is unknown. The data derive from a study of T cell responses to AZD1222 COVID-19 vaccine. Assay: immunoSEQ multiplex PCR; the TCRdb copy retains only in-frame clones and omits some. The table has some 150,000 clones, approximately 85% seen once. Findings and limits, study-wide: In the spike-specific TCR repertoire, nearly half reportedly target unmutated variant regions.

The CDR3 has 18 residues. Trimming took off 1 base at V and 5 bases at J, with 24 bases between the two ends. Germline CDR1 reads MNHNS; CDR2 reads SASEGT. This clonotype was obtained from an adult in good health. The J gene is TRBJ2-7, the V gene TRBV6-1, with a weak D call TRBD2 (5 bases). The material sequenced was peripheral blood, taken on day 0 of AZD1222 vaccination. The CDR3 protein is CASSEEPPQLDGIHEQYF. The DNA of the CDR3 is TGTGCCAGCAGTGAAGAACCCCCTCAGCTAGACGGGATCCACGAGCAGTACTTC.